This T cell receptor beta chain emerged from a study of CD8+CD57+ T cells in acquired aplastic anemia. Study in general: Healthy-donor CD4+ cells averaged about 10 million reads.

Per germline, CDR1 SEHNR and CDR2 FQNEAQ (reference sequence). The CDR3 is 14 residues long. V trimming: 5 bases; J trimming: 3 bases; junction bases outside the gene matches: 2. TCR beta VDJ combinations and CDR3 sequences were profiled from genomic DNA. TCRdb redid the calling of the reads with MiXCR, one entry per CDR3 protein. The data contain roughly 200,000 distinct CDR3 sequences, under 65% of them singletons. As concerns this clonotype: Its specificity is unknown.

Study-wide points: Patients had roughly 29 CD8+ CDR3 sequences in common with controls (the shared set).

The TCR sequence derives from a human donor in good health. The chain has TRBV7-9 and TRBJ2-5, with 11 bases matching TRBD2. Sequencing used sorted CD4+, CD8+, or CD8+CD57+ T cells (not recorded which) from PBMCs. For the CDR3, the DNA is TGTGCCAGCAGCCCGGGACTAGCGGAAGAGACCCAGTACTTC. This codes for CASSPGLAEETQYF.